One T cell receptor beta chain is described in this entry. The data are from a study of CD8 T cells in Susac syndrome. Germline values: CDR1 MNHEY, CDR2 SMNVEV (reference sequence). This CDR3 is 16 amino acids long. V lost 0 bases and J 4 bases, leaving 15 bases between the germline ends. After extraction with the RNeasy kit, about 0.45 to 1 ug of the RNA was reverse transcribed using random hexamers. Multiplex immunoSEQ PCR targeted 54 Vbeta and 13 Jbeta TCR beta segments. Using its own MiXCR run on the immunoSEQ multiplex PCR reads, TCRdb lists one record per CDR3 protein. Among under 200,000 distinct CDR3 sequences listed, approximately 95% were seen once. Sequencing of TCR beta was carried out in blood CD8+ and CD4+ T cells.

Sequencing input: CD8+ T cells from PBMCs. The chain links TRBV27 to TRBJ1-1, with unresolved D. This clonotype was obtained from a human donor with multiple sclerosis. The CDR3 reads CASSLSLLVVSTEAFF. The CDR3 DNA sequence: TGTGCCAGCAGTTTATCCCTCCTTGTGGTAAGCACTGAAGCTTTCTTT.